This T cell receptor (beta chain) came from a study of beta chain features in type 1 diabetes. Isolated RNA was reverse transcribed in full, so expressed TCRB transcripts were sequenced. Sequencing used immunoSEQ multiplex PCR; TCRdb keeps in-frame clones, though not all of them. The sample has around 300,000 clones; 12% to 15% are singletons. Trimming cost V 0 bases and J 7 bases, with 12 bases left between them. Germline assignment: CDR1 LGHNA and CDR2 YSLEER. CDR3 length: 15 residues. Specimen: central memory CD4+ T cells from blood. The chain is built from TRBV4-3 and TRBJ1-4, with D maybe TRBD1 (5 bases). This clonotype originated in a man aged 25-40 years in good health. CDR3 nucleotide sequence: TGCGCCAGCAGCCAAGATCGGGGCTGGGGTGAAAAACTGTTTTTT. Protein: CASSQDRGWGEKLFF.